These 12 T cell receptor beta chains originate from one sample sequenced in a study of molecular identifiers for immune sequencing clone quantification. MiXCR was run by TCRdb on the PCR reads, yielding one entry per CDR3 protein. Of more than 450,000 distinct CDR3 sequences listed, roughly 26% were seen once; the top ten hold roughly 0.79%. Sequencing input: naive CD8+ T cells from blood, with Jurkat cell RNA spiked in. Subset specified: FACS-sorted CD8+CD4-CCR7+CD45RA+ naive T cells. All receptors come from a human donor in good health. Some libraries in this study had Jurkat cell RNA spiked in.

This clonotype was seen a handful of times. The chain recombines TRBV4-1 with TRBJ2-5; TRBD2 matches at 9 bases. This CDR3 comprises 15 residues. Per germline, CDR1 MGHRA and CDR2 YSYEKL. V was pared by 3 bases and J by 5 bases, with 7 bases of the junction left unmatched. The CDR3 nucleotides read TGCGCCAGCAGCCACGATAGCGGGGGCGGGGAGACCCAGTACTTC. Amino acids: CASSHDSGGGETQYF.

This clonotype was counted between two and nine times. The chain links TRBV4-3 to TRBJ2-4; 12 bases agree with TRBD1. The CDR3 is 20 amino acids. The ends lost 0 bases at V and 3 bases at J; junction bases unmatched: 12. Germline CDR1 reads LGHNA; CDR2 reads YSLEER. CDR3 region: CASSQDGEGTGGPFKNIQYF. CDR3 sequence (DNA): TGCGCCAGCAGCCAAGATGGGGAAGGGACAGGGGGCCCCTTCAAAAACATTCAGTACTTC.

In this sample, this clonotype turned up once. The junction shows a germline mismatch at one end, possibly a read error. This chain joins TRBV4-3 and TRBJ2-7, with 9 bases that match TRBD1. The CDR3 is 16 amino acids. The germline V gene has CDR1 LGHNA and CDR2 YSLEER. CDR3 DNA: TGCGCCCGCAGCTACAACCGGGACAGGGAATCCTACGCGCAGTACTTC. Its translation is CARSYNRDRESYAQYF.

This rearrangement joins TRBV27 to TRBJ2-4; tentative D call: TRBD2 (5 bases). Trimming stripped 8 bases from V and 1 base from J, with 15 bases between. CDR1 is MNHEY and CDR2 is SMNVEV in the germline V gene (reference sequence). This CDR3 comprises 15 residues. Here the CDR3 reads CASAPSLPAKNIQYF. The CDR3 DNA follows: TGTGCCAGCGCCCCTAGCCTCCCCGCCAAAAACATTCAGTACTTC.

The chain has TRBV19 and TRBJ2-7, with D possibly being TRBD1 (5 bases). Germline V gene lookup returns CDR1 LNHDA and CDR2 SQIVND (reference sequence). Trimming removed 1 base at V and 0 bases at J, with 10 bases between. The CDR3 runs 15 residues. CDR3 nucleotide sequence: TGTGCCAGTAGTATAGGTAGGGGCCTCTCCTACGAGCAGTACTTC. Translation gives CASSIGRGLSYEQYF.

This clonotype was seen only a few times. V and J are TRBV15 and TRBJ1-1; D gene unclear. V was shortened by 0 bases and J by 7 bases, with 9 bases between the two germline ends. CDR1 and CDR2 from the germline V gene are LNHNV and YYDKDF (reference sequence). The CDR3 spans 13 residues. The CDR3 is CATSRDFPLEAFF. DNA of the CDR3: TGTGCCACCAGCAGAGATTTCCCCCTTGAAGCTTTCTTT. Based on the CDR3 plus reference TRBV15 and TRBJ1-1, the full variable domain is DAMVIQNPRYQVTQFGKPVTLSCSQTLNHNVMYWYQQKSSQAPKLLFHYYDKDFNNEADTPDNFQSRRPNTSFCFLDIRSPGLGDTAMYLCATSRDFPLEAFFGQGTRLTVV.

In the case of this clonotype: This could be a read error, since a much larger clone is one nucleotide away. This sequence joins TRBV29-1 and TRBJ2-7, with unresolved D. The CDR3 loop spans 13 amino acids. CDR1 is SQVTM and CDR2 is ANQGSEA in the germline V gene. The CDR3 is CNVEGLLSGEQYF. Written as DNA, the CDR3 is TGCAACGTTGAAGGTCTGCTCAGTGGGGAGCAGTACTTC.

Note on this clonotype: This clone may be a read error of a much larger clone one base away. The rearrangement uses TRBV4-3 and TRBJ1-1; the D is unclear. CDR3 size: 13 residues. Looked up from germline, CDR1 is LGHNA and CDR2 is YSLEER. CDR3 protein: CASGQDLATEAFF. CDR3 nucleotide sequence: TGCGCCAGCGGCCAAGATCTGGCCACTGAAGCTTTCTTT.

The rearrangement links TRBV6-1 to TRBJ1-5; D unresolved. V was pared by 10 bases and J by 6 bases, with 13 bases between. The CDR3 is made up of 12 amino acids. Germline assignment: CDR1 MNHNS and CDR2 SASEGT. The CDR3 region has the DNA TGTGCCACCCACCGTCCGCCTCAGCCCCAGCATTTT. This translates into CATHRPPQPQHF.

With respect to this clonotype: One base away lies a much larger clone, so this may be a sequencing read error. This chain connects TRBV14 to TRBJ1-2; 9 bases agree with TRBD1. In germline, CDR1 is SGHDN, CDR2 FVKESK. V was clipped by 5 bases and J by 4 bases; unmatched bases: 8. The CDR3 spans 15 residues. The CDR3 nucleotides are TGTGCCAGCAGCAGATGGACAGGGGTCATCTATGGCTACACCTTC. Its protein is CASSRWTGVIYGYTF.

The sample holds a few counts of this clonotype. CDR3 region: CSAARGSTYEQYF. The CDR3 DNA follows: TGCAGTGCTGCGCGGGGGAGTACGTACGAGCAGTACTTC. The chain carries TRBV20-1 and TRBJ2-7; 7 positions agree with TRBD2. J lost 4 bases, V lost 5 bases, and 8 bases had no gene match. Germline CDR1 DFQATT, CDR2 SNEGSKA (reference sequence). This CDR3 comprises 13 residues.

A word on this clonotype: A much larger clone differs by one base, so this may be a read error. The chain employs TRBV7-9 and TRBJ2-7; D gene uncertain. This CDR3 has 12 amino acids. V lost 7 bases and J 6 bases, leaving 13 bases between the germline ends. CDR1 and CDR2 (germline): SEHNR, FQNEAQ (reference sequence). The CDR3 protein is CASTETAIEQYF. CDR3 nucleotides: TGTGCCAGCACCGAGACTGCTATCGAGCAGTACTTC.